The clone carrying this T cell receptor (beta chain) showed up just a few times. Its antigen is not identified. Criteria for exclusion of patients were uncontrolled infection, other autoimmune disease, pregnancy or lactation. The diagnostic basis comprised clinical symptoms, serum thyroxine and TRAb, thyroid ultrasound and orbital computed tomography. A sample of blood taken at first hyperthyroidism diagnosis preceded any ophthalmopathy symptoms. V lost 4 bases and J lost 0, with 19 bases in between. Germline loops: CDR1 SGHAT, CDR2 FQNNGV. The CDR3 length is 17 residues. The source of the sample is a study of T cells in Graves' hyperthyroidism and ophthalmopathy. Findings and caveats of the study: Among thyroid clonotypes expanded above 0.001, most also appeared in blood.

The source material, RNA transcripts, was used to amplify TCR beta CDR3 regions. The TCR CDR3 first-round RT-PCR relied on the HTBI primer set. TCRdb reanalysed the multiplex PCR reads using MiXCR and keeps one entry per CDR3 protein. The profile covers under 450,000 distinct CDR3 sequences, with about a sixth appearing a single time and almost 35% taken by the ten largest. The receptor comes from a woman aged 25-40 years with Graves' hyperthyroidism that later progressed to Graves' ophthalmopathy. Source material: blood. The chain uses TRBV11-2 and TRBJ2-7; tentative D call: TRBD2 (6 bases). CDR3 nucleotide sequence: TGTGCCAGCAGCTACCGGAGGGGTCCTAGAAGCTCCTACGAGCAGTACTTC. Its translation is CASSYRRGPRSSYEQYF.